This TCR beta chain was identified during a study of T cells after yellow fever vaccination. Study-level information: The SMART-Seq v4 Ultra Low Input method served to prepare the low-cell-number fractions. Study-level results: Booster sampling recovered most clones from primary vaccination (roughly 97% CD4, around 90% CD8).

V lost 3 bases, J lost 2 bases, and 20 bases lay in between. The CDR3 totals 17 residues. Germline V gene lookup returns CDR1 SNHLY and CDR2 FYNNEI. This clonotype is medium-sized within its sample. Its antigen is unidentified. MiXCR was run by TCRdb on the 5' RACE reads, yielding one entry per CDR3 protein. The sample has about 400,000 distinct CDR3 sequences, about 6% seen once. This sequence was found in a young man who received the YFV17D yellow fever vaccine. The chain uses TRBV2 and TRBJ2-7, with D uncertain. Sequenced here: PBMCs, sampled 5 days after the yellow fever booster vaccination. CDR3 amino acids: CASSEFASPQTPYEQYF. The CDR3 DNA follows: TGTGCCAGCAGTGAGTTCGCCAGTCCCCAAACCCCCTACGAGCAGTACTTC.